The entry below describes one T cell receptor beta chain. Its specificity is not known. V shed 1 base and J shed 4 bases, with 10 bases lying between them. This CDR3 spans 14 amino acids. Germline values: CDR1 LNHNV, CDR2 YYDKDF (reference sequence). This record comes from a study of cytomegalovirus exposure and HLA in healthy donors. Primers included in the PCR were 60 Vbeta and 13 Jbeta primers. Authors' data handling: In a later analysis, roughly 86 million unique TCR beta chains included roughly 11 million shared by two or more donors. This table comes from immunoSEQ multiplex PCR, and its TCRdb copy is limited to in-frame clones, with some not included. The V and J calls and clone size are taken from that table; D and trimming were inferred from the DNA. This table has about 140,000 clones, about four fifths appearing once. The study, taken as a whole, reports: Most TCR beta V segments were productive about 90% or about 30% of the time in an earlier analysis. Fewer N-insertions than the roughly 650-donor mean were reportedly shown by an Asian-associated ancestry cluster in a later analysis. 164 TCR beta chains were listed as cytomegalovirus-associated.

The origin of this receptor is a female donor in good health and CMV-seronegative. The chain has TRBV15 and TRBJ1-1, with D possibly matching TRBD1 (6 bases). Sequenced: PBMCs. CDR3 DNA: TGTGCCACCAGCAGAGGGCGGGGGCGCACTGAAGCTTTCTTT. It codes for CATSRGRGRTEAFF. The entire variable domain, with the rest obtained from reference TRBV15 and TRBJ1-1, is as follows: DAMVIQNPRYQVTQFGKPVTLSCSQTLNHNVMYWYQQKSSQAPKLLFHYYDKDFNNEADTPDNFQSRRPNTSFCFLDIRSPGLGDTAMYLCATSRGRGRTEAFFGQGTRLTVV.